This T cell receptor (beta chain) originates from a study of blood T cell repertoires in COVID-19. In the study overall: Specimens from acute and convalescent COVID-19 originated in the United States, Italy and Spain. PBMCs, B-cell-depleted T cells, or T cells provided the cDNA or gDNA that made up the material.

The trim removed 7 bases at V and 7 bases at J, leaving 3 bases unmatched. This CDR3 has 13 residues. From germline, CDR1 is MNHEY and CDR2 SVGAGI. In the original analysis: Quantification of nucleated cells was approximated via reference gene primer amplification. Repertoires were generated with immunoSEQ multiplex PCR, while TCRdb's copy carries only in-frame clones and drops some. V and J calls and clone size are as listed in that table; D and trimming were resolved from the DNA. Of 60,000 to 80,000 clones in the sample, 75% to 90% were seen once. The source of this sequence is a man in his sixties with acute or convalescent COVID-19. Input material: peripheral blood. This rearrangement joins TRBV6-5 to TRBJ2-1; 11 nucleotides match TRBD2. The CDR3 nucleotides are TGTGCCAGCATAGCGGGGGGGAGGAATGAGCAGTTCTTC. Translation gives CASIAGGRNEQFF.